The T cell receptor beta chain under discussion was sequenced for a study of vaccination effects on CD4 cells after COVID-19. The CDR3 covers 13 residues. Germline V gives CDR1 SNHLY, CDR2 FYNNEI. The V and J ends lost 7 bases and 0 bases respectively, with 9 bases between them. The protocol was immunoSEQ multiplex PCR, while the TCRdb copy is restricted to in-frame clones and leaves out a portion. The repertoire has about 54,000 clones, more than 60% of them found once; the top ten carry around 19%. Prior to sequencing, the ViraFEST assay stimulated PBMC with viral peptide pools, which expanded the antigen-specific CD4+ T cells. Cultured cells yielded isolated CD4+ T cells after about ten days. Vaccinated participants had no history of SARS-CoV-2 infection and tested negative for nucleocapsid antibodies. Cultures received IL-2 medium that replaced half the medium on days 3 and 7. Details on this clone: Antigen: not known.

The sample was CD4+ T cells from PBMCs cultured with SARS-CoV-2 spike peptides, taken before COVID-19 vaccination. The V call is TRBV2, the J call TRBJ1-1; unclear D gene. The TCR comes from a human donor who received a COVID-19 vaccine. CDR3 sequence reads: CASIGLLNTEAFF. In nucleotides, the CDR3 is TGTGCCAGCATTGGACTACTGAACACTGAAGCTTTCTTT.